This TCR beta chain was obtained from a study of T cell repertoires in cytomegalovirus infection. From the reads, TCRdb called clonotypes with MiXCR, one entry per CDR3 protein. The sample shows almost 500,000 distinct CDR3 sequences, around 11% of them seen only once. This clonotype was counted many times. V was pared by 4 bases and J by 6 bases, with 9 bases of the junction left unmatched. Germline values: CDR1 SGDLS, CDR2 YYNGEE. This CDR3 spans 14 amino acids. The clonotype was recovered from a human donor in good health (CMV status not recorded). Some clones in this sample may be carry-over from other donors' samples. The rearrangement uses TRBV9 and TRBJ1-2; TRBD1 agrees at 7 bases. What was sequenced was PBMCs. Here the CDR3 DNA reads TGTGCCAGCAGCTTACCGGGACAGATGGATGGCTACACCTTC. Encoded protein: CASSLPGQMDGYTF.